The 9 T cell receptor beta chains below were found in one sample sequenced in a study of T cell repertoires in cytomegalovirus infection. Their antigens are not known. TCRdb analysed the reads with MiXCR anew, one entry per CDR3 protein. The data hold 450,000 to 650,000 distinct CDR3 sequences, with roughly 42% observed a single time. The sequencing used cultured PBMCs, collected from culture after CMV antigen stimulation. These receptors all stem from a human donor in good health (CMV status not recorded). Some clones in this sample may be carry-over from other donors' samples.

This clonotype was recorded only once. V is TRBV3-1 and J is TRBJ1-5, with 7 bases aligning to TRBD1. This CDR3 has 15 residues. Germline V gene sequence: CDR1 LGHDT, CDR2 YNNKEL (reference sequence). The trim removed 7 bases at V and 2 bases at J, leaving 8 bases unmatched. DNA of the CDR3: TGTGCCAGCAAGACAGGGAAGGTTGGCAATCAGCCCCAGCATTTT. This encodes CASKTGKVGNQPQHF.

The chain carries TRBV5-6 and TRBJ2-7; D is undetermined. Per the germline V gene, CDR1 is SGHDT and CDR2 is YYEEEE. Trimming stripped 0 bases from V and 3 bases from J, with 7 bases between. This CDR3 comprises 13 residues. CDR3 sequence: CASSLGKGYEQYF. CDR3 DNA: TGTGCCAGCAGCTTGGGAAAGGGCTACGAGCAGTACTTC.

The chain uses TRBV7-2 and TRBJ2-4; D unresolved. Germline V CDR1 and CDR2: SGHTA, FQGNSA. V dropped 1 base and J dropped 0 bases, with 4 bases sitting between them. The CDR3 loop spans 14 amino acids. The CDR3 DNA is TGTGCCAGCAGCTTAGTTTTAGCCAAAAACATTCAGTACTTC. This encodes CASSLVLAKNIQYF.

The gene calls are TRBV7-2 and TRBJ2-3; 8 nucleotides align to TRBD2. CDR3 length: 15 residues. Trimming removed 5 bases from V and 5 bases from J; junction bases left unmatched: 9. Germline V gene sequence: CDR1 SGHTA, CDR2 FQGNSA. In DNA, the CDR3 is TGTGCCAGCAGCCCCCCCCCCGGGACTAGAGATACGCAGTATTTT. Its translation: CASSPPPGTRDTQYF.

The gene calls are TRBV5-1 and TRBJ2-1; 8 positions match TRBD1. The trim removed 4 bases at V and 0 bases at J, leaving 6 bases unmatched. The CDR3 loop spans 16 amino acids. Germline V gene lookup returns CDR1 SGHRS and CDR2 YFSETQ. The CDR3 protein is CASSPDTGGSYNEQFF. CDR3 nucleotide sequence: TGCGCCAGCAGCCCCGACACAGGGGGCTCCTACAATGAGCAGTTCTTC.

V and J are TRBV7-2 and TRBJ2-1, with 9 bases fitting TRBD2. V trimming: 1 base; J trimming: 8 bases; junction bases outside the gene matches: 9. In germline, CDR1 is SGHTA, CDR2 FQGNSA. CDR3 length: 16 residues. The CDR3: CASSLGLAGDRDEQFF. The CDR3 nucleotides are TGTGCCAGCAGCTTAGGGTTAGCGGGAGATCGGGATGAGCAGTTCTTC. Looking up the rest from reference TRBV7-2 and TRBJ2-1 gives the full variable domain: GAGVSQSPSNKVTEKGKDVELRCDPISGHTALYWYRQSLGQGLEFLIYFQGNSAPDKSGLPSDRFSAERTGGSVSTLTIQRTQQEDSAVYLCASSLGLAGDRDEQFFGPGTRLTVL.

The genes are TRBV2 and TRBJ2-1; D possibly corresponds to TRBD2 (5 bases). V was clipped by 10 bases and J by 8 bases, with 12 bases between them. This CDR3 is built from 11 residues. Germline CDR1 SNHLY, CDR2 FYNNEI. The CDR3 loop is CAIYSAYEQFF. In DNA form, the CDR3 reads TGTGCCATCTATAGCGCCTATGAGCAGTTCTTC.

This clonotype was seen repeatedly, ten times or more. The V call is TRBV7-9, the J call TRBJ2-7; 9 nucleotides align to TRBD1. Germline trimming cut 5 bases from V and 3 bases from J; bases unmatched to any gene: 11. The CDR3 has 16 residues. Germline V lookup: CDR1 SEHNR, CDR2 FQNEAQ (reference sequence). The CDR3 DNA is TGTGCCAGCAGCAAAAGTTCCGGGACAGGGCGCTACGAGCAGTACTTC. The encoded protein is CASSKSSGTGRYEQYF.

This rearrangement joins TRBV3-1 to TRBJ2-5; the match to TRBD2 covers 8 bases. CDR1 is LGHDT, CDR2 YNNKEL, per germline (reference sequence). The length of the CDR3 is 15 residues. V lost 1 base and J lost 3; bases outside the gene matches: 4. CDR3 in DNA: TGTGCCAGCAGCCAAGGTAGCGGGGTGAAAGAGACCCAGTACTTC. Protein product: CASSQGSGVKETQYF.